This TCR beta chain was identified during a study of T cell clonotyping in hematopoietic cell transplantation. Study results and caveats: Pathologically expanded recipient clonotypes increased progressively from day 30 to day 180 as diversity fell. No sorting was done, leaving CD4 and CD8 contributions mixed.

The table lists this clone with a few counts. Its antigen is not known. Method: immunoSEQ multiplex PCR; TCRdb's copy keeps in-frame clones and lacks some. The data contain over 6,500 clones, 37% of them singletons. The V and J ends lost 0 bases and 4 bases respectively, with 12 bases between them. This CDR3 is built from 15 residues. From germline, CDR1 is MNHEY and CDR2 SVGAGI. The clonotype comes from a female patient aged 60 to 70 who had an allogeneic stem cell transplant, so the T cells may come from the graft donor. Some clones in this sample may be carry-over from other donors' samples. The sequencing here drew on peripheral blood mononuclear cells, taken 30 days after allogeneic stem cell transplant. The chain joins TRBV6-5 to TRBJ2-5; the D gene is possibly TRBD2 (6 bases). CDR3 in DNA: TGTGCCAGCAGTTACTCACGACTAGTGGGAGAGACCCAGTACTTC. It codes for CASSYSRLVGETQYF.